This note documents a single T cell receptor (beta chain) sequence. The antigen is unknown. The sample comes from a study of graft-versus-host responses after intestinal transplantation. This CDR3 spans 15 amino acids. The V and J ends lost 2 bases and 1 base respectively, with 9 bases between them. Germline V gene data show CDR1 as MNHEY and CDR2 as SMNVEV (reference sequence). The assay was immunoSEQ multiplex PCR, and TCRdb's table has in-frame clones only and misses some. Counted here are approximately 82,000 clones, about nine tenths occurring once; the ten biggest clones make up 0.1%. V gene TRBV27 combines with J gene TRBJ2-1, with TRBD1 as a possible D gene (5 bases). Here the sequenced sample was unstimulated CD4+ T cells sorted from spleen or lymph node cells, taken before intestinal transplant. This receptor was identified in a human donor who received an intestinal transplant. In DNA form, the CDR3 reads TGTGCCAGCAGTTTAGGGCAGGGATCCTACAATGAGCAGTTCTTC. Amino acid sequence: CASSLGQGSYNEQFF.